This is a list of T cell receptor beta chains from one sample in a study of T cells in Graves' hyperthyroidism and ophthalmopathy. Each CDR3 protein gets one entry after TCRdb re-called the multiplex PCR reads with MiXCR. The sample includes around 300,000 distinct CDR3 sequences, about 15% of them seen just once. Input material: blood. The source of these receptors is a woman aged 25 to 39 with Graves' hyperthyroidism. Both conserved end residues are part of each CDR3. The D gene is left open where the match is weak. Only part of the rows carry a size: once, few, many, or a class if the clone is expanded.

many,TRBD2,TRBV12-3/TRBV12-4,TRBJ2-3,CASSLSLAGITDTQYF,TGTGCCAGCAGTCTATCCTTAGCGGGAATCACAGATACGCAGTATTTT
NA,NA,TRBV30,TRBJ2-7,CAWSGRLLVAESYEQYF,TGTGCCTGGAGTGGACGACTGCTGGTAGCGGAGTCCTACGAGCAGTACTTC
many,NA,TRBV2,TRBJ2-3,CASTGGRTDTQYF,TGTGCCAGCACAGGCGGGCGCACAGATACGCAGTATTTT
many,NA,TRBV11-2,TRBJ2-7,CASSLGVPLEEQYF,TGTGCCAGCAGCTTAGGGGTCCCCCTGGAAGAGCAGTACTTC
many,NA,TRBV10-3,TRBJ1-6,CAISESTPGNSPLHF,TGTGCCATCAGTGAGTCGACTCCGGGGAATTCACCCCTCCACTTT
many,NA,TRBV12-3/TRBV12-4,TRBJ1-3,CASRTRGNTIYF,TGTGCCAGCCGTACCAGGGGAAACACCATATATTTT
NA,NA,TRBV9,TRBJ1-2,CASSVEGTAGYTF,TGTGCCAGCAGCGTAGAGGGGACCGCTGGCTACACCTTC
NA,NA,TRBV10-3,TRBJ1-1,CAISRNSMNTEAFF,TGTGCCATCAGTCGGAACAGTATGAACACTGAAGCTTTCTTT
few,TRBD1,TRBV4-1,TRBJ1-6,CASSKTGTENSPLHF,TGCGCCAGCAGCAAGACCGGGACAGAGAATTCACCCCTCCACTTT
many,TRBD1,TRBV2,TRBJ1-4,CASRKTGSTNEKLFF,TGTGCCAGCAGAAAGACAGGGTCAACTAATGAAAAACTGTTTTTT
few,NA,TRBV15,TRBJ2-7,CATSRDKGGGEQYF,TGTGCCACCAGCAGAGATAAGGGTGGCGGGGAGCAGTACTTC
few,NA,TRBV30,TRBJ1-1,CAWSVGMNTEAFF,TGTGCCTGGAGTGTAGGCATGAACACTGAAGCTTTCTTT
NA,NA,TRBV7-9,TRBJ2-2,CASSLREIAGELFF,TGTGCCAGCAGCTTACGGGAGATTGCCGGGGAGCTGTTTTTT
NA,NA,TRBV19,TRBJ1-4,CASSQPGPVRLFF,TGTGCCAGTAGCCAGCCGGGTCCGGTAAGACTGTTTTTT
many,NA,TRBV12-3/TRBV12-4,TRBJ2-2,CASSLLGGTGELFF,TGTGCCAGCAGTTTACTGGGGGGCACCGGGGAGCTGTTTTTT
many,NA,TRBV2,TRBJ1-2,CASSDNPLTGGYTF,TGTGCCAGCAGTGATAACCCTCTCACGGGTGGCTACACCTTC
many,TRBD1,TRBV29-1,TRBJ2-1,CSGDRGSYNEQFF,TGCAGCGGGGACAGGGGTTCCTACAATGAGCAGTTCTTC
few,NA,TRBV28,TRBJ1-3,CASSRRVSSGNTIYF,TGTGCCAGCAGTCGCAGGGTCTCCTCTGGAAACACCATATATTTT
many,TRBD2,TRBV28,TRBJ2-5,CAGASGAQETQYF,TGTGCTGGAGCTAGCGGGGCTCAAGAGACCCAGTACTTC
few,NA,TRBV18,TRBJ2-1,CASSLNRDYNEQFF,TGTGCCAGCTCCCTCAACCGGGATTACAATGAGCAGTTCTTC
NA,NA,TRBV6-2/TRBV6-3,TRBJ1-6,CASSPAWGDSPLHF,TGTGCCAGCAGTCCAGCATGGGGTGATTCACCCCTCCACTTT
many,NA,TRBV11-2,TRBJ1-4,CASRATARDNEKLFF,TGTGCCAGCAGGGCTACTGCCAGGGATAATGAAAAACTGTTTTTT
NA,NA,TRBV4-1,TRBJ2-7,CASSQVGRDSTYEQYF,TGCGCCAGCAGCCAAGTAGGGCGGGACTCTACCTACGAGCAGTACTTC